This T cell receptor beta chain was documented in a study of T cell responses to AZD1222 COVID-19 vaccine. Study results and caveats: Nearly half of spike-specific TCRs reportedly target unmutated variant regions. Only six or seven AZD1222 recipients tested seropositive at baseline.

Trimming removed 4 bases from V and 6 bases from J; junction bases left unmatched: 6. CDR3 size: 14 residues. Per the germline V gene, CDR1 is MDHEN and CDR2 is SYDVKM. Profiling relied on immunoSEQ multiplex PCR, and the TCRdb table lists in-frame clones only, not all of them. The sample includes about 150,000 clones, roughly 90% of them seen just once. Remarks on this clone: Its matching antigen is unknown.

The input for sequencing was peripheral blood, taken on day 0 of MenACWY control vaccination. The V call is TRBV28, the J call TRBJ2-7, with TRBD2 matching 10 bases. The sequence came from an adult in good health. The CDR3 region has the DNA TGTGCCAGCAGTTCCCCGGGACTAGCGACCGAGCAGTACGTC. This gives the protein CASSSPGLATEQYV.